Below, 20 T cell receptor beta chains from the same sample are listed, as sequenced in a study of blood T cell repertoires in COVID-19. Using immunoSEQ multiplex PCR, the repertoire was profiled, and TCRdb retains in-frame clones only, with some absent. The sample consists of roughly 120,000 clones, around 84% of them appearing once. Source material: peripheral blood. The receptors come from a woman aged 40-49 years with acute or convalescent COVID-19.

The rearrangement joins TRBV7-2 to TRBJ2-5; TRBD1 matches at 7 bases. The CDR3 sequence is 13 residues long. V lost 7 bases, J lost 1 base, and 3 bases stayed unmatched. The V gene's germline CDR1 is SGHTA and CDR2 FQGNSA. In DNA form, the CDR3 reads TGTGCCAGCAAAACAGGGGCCCAAGAGACCCAGTACTTC. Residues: CASKTGAQETQYF. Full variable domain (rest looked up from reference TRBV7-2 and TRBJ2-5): GAGVSQSPSNKVTEKGKDVELRCDPISGHTALYWYRQSLGQGLEFLIYFQGNSAPDKSGLPSDRFSAERTGGSVSTLTIQRTQQEDSAVYLCASKTGAQETQYFGPGTRLLVL.

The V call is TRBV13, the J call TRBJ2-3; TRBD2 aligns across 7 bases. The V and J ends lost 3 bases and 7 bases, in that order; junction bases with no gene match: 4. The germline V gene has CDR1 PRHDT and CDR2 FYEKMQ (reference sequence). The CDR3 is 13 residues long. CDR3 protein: CASSLGGGNTQYF. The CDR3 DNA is TGTGCCAGCAGCTTGGGGGGGGGAAATACGCAGTATTTT.

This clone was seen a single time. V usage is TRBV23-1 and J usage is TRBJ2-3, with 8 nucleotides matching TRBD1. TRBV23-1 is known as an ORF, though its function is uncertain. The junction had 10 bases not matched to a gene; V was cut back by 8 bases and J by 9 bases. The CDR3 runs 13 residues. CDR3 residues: CASGVTGGRTQYF. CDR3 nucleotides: TGCGCCAGCGGAGTCACAGGGGGTAGGACGCAGTATTTT.

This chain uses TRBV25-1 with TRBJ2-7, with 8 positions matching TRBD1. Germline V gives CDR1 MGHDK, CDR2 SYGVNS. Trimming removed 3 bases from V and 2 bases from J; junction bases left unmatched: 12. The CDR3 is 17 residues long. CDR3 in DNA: TGTGCCAGCAGTGACTCGGCTCTTGGACAGGGCACCTACGAGCAGTACTTC. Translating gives CASSDSALGQGTYEQYF.

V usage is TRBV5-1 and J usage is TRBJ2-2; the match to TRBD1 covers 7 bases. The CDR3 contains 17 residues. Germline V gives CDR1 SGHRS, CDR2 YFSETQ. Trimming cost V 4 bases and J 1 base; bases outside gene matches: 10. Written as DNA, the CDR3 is TGCGCCAGCAGCCGCGACCCGACAGGGATGAACACCGGGGAGCTGTTTTTT. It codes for CASSRDPTGMNTGELFF.

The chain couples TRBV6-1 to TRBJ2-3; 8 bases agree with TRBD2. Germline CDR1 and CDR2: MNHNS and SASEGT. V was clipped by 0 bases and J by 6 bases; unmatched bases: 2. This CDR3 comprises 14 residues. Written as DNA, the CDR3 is TGTGCCAGCAGTGAAGCACGCGGGGGGGATACGCAGTATTTT. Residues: CASSEARGGDTQYF.

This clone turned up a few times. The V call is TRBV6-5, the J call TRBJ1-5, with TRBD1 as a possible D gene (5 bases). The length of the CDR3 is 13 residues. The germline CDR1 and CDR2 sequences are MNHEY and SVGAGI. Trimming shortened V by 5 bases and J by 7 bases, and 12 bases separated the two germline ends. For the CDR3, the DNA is TGTGCCAGCAGTCGCGGGGCGGGGCAGCCCCAGCATTTT. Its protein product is CASSRGAGQPQHF.

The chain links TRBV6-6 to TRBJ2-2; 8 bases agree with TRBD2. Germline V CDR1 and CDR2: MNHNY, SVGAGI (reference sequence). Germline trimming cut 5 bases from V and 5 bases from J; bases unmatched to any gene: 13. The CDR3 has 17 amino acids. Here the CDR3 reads CASSRPGAAGDTGELFF. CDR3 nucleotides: TGTGCCAGCAGTCGCCCCGGAGCAGCGGGGGATACCGGGGAGCTGTTTTTT.

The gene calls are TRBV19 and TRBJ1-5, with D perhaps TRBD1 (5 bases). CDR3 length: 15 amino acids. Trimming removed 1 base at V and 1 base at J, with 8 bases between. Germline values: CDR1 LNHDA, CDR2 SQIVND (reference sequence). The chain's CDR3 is CASSIAAGSNQPQHF. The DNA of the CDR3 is TGTGCCAGTAGTATAGCGGCAGGGAGCAATCAGCCCCAGCATTTT.

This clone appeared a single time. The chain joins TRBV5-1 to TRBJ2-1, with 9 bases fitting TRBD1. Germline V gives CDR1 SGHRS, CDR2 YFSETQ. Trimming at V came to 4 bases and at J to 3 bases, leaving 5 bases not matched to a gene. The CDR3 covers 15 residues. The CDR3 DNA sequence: TGCGCCAGCAGCCCCGGACAGGGGATCTACAATGAGCAGTTCTTC. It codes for CASSPGQGIYNEQFF.

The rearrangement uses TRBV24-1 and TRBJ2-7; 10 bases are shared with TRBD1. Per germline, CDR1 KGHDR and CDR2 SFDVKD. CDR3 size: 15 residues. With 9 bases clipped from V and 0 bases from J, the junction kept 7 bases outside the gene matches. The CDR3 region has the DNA TGTGCCACCCCGGTGGGGACAGGGGACTCCTACGAGCAGTACTTC. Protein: CATPVGTGDSYEQYF.

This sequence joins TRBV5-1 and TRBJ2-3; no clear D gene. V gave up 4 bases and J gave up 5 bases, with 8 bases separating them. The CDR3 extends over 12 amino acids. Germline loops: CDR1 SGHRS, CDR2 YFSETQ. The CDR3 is CASSMREDTQYF. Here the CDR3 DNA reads TGCGCCAGCAGCATGAGAGAAGATACGCAGTATTTT.

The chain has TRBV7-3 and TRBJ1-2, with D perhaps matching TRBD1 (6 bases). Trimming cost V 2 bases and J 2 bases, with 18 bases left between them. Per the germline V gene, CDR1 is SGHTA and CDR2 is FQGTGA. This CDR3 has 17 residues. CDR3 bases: TGTGCCAGCAGCTTACTAGGGGGACCCCTTTCGAACTATGGCTACACCTTC. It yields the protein CASSLLGGPLSNYGYTF.

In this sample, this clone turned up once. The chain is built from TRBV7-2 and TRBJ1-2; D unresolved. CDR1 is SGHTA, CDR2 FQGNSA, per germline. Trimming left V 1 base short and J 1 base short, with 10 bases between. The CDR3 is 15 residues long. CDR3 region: CASSLDLAVNYGYTF. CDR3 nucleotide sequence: TGTGCCAGCAGCTTAGATTTAGCGGTTAACTATGGCTACACCTTC. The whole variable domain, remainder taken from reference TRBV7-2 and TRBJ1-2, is GAGVSQSPSNKVTEKGKDVELRCDPISGHTALYWYRQSLGQGLEFLIYFQGNSAPDKSGLPSDRFSAERTGGSVSTLTIQRTQQEDSAVYLCASSLDLAVNYGYTFGSGTRLTVV.

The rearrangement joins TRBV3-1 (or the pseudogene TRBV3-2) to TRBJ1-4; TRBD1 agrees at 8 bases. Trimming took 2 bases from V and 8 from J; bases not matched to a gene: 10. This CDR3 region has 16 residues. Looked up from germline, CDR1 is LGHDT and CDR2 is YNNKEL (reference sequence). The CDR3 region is CASSQPTGARGEKLFF. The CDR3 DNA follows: TGTGCCAGCAGCCAACCGACAGGGGCCAGAGGGGAAAAACTGTTTTTT.

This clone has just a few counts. The CDR3 reads CASSQLFRQGQTYSNTEAFF. CDR3 sequence (DNA): TGCGCCAGCAGTCAATTATTCCGACAGGGCCAAACTTACTCGAACACTGAAGCTTTCTTT. The J gene is TRBJ1-1, the V gene TRBV23-1; the match to TRBD1 covers 7 bases. TRBV23-1 is flagged as an ORF with uncertain function. Trimming removed 1 base from V and 1 base from J; junction bases left unmatched: 18. This CDR3 region has 20 residues.

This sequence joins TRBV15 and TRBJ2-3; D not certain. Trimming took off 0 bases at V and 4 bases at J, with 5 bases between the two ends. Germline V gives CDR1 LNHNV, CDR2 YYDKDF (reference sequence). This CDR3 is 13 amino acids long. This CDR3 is CATSRDIADTQYF. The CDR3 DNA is TGTGCCACCAGCAGAGATATAGCAGATACGCAGTATTTT.

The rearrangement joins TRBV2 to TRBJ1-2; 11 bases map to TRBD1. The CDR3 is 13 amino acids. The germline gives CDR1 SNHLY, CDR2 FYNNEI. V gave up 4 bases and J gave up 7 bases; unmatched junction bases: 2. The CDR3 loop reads CASSGTGGFGYTF. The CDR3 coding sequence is TGTGCCAGCAGTGGGACAGGGGGCTTTGGCTACACCTTC.

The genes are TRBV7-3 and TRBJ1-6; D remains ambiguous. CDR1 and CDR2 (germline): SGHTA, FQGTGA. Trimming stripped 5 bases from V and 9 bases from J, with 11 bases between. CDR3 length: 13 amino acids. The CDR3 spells CASSLSPGSPLHF. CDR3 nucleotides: TGTGCCAGCAGCCTTTCCCCCGGTTCACCCCTCCACTTT.

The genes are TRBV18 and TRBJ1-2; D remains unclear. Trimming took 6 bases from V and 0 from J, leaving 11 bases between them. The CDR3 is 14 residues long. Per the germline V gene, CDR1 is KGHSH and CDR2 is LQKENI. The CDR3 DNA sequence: TGTGCCAGCTCGCACGATCAGACTAACTATGGCTACACCTTC. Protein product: CASSHDQTNYGYTF.